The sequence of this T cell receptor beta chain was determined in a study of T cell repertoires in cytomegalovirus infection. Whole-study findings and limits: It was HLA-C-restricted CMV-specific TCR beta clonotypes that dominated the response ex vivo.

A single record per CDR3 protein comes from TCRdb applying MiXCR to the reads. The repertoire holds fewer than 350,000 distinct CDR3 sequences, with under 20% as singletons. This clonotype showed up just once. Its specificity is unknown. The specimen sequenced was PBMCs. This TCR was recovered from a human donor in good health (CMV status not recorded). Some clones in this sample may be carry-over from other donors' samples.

The CDR3 region is CASSFPGGEVNEQFF. In DNA form, the CDR3 reads TGCGCCAGCAGCTTCCCGGGGGGAGAGGTTAATGAGCAGTTCTTC. The J gene is TRBJ2-1, the V gene TRBV5-1; the match to TRBD2 covers 7 bases. With 2 bases clipped from V and 7 bases from J, the junction kept 9 bases outside the gene matches. CDR3 length equals 15 residues. Germline loops: CDR1 SGHRS, CDR2 YFSETQ.